This T cell receptor (beta chain) is drawn from a study of CD8+ T cells in alopecia areata. Study-level points and caveats: Scalp sample sequencing also detects resident alphabeta T cells of normal skin. Whereas mice showed it more clearly, TCR sharing across patients was murkier, possibly because of HLA. Lesional scalp, especially alopecia totalis/universalis, showed higher clonality than normal scalp.

Once RNA had been extracted, it was reverse transcribed into cDNA to act as the sequencing template. The assay was immunoSEQ multiplex PCR, and TCRdb's table has in-frame clones only and misses some. The sample includes 150,000 or so clones, 50% to 60% seen only once; the top ten take about 4.5%. V gave up 3 bases and J gave up 0 bases, with 8 bases separating them. The V gene's germline CDR1 is MGHDK and CDR2 SYGVNS. CDR3 length: 14 residues. As regards this clone: What it binds is not known.

Sequencing was done on a sample of CD4+ T cells sorted from blood. V and J are TRBV25-1 and TRBJ1-1, with D uncertain. The receptor comes from a human donor in good health. As DNA, the CDR3 is TGTGCCAGCAGTGATCCCGGAATGAACACTGAAGCTTTCTTT. Translated, it gives CASSDPGMNTEAFF.